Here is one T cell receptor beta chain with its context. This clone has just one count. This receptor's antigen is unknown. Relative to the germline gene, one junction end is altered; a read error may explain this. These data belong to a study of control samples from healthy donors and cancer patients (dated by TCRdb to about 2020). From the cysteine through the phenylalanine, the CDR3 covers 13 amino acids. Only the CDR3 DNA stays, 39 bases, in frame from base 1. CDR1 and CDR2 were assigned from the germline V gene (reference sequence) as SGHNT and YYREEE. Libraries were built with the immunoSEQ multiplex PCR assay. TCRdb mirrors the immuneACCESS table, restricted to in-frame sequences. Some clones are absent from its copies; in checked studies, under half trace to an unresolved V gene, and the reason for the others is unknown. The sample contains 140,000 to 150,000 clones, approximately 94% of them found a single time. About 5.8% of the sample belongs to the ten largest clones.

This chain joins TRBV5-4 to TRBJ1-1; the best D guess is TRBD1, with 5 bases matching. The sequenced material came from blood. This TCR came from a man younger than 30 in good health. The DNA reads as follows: TGTGCCAGCAGTTTGGCGGGGGAGACTGAAGCTTTCTTT. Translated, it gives CASSLAGETEAFF.